This passage covers 11 T cell receptor beta chains from one sample sequenced in a study of beta chain features in type 1 diabetes. Study-level results: People with Type 1 diabetes carried modestly yet significantly shorter TCRB CDR3s in all four CD4+ subsets.

The isolated RNA, all of it, was reverse transcribed, so expressed TCRB transcripts were what got sequenced. Sequencing used immunoSEQ multiplex PCR; TCRdb keeps in-frame clones, though not all of them. The sample records some 350,000 clones, over 9% being singletons. No cognate antigen is known for these TCRs. Sequencing was carried out using central memory CD4+ T cells from blood. These receptors all come from a man younger than 40 with type 1 diabetes.

This sequence joins TRBV6-1 and TRBJ2-7; no reliable D call. CDR1 MNHNS and CDR2 SASEGT come from the germline V gene. This CDR3 region has 15 residues. V lost 2 bases to trimming and J lost 2 bases, with 13 bases between them. The CDR3 reads CASSERGDRAYEQYF. The CDR3 bases are TGTGCCAGCAGTGAACGTGGGGATCGCGCCTACGAGCAGTACTTC.

This clone was seen a handful of times. The chain has TRBV5-1 and TRBJ1-4, with D tentatively TRBD1 (5 bases). V was clipped by 4 bases and J by 8 bases, with 21 bases between them. Germline V gene data show CDR1 as SGHRS and CDR2 as YFSETQ. There are 16 residues in the CDR3. The DNA for the CDR3 is TGCGCCAGCAGCCCACCGGGAGGAAGGGGTGGCGAAAAACTGTTTTTT. Protein sequence: CASSPPGGRGGEKLFF.

In its sample, this clone was seen a few times. The V and J genes are TRBV10-3 and TRBJ2-6, with D unclear. Between the trimmed V and J ends, which lost 7 bases and 0 bases, there was a span of 4 bases. This CDR3 has 13 residues. Germline V lookup: CDR1 ENHRY, CDR2 SYGVKD. The DNA for the CDR3 is TGTGCCATCACTGCCTCTGGGGCCAACGTCCTGACTTTC. Translation: CAITASGANVLTF.

This clone was seen only a few times. J is TRBJ1-5 and V is TRBV27; TRBD1 aligns across 11 bases. The trim removed 5 bases at V and 4 bases at J, leaving 16 bases unmatched. The CDR3 spans 19 residues. Germline-derived CDR1 and CDR2 are MNHEY and SMNVEV (reference sequence). The CDR3 is CASSLGQGEKVRWNQPQHF. CDR3 nucleotide sequence: TGTGCCAGCAGTCTGGGACAGGGGGAAAAAGTCAGGTGGAATCAGCCCCAGCATTTT.

The CDR3 DNA is TGTGCCAGCAGTTACTCGAGACAGCGGAACATTCAGTACTTC. This gives the protein CASSYSRQRNIQYF. The V gene is TRBV6-5, the J gene TRBJ2-4, with D possibly being TRBD1 or TRBD2 (5 bases each). Trimming pared 0 bases from V and 7 bases from J, leaving 10 bases between. The CDR3 loop spans 14 amino acids. The germline CDR1 and CDR2 sequences are MNHEY and SVGAGI.

This sequence joins TRBV30 and TRBJ1-2; D remains unclear. The CDR3 is made up of 15 amino acids. Germline V lookup: CDR1 GTSNPN, CDR2 SVGIG (reference sequence). The ends were cut back, 1 base at V and 8 bases at J, with 20 bases in the middle. CDR3 bases: TGTGCCTGGAGTGCTACTGGATGGGGTGCGGGCGGCTACACCTTC. Protein: CAWSATGWGAGGYTF.

The gene calls are TRBV28 and TRBJ2-2; 8 bases are a match to TRBD1. Looked up from germline, CDR1 is MDHEN and CDR2 is SYDVKM. J gave up 6 bases and V 5 bases, and 5 bases lay outside the gene matches. The CDR3 contains 14 residues. CDR3 sequence: CASSILQGAGELFF. In nucleotides, the CDR3 is TGTGCCAGCAGTATCCTACAGGGGGCCGGGGAGCTGTTTTTT.

Comments on this clone: The same CDR3 arises from other DNA sequences in this sample as well. This sequence joins TRBV30 and TRBJ1-3; D unclear. Germline loops: CDR1 GTSNPN, CDR2 SVGIG (reference sequence). V gave up 3 bases and J gave up 0 bases, with 6 bases separating them. The CDR3 totals 13 residues. CDR3 protein: CAWSVNSGNTIYF. The CDR3 DNA is TGTGCCTGGAGCGTGAACTCTGGAAACACCATATATTTT. Variable domain in full (rest from reference TRBV30 and TRBJ1-3): SQTIHQWPATLVQPVGSPLSLECTVEGTSNPNLYWYRQAAGRGLQLLFYSVGIGQISSEVPQNLSASRPQDRQFILSSKKLLLSDSGFYLCAWSVNSGNTIYFGEGSWLTVV.

This clone was recorded a few times. Here the CDR3 reads CSVGSPGNTGELFF. The CDR3 DNA reads TGCAGCGTTGGGTCTCCGGGGAACACCGGGGAGCTGTTTTTT. The rearrangement links TRBV29-1 to TRBJ2-2; the D is unclear. The CDR3 covers 14 residues. Per germline, CDR1 SQVTM and CDR2 ANQGSEA. V lost 4 bases to trimming and J lost 1 base, with 10 bases between them.

A few counts support this clone. The gene calls are TRBV27 and TRBJ1-1, with D perhaps TRBD1 (5 bases). The germline gives CDR1 MNHEY, CDR2 SMNVEV (reference sequence). The V and J ends lost 2 bases and 3 bases respectively, with 10 bases between them. This CDR3 is 14 amino acids long. CDR3 coding DNA: TGTGCCAGCAGTTTAGGGGACGGGGACACTGAAGCTTTCTTT. Translating gives CASSLGDGDTEAFF.

This clone was counted between two and nine times. The J gene is TRBJ2-5, the V gene TRBV25-1; TRBD1 agrees at 7 bases. This CDR3 is built from 17 residues. V lost 6 bases to trimming and J lost 2 bases; unmatched junction nucleotides: 15. Per the germline V gene, CDR1 is MGHDK and CDR2 is SYGVNS. The CDR3 here is CASSSHPSGTAQETQYF. DNA for the CDR3: TGTGCCAGCAGCTCACACCCATCCGGGACAGCTCAAGAGACCCAGTACTTC. The variable domain in full, completed from reference TRBV25-1 and TRBJ2-5, reads EADIYQTPRYLVIGTGKKITLECSQTMGHDKMYWYQQDPGMELHLIHYSYGVNSTEKGDLSSESTVSRIRTEHFPLTLESARPSHTSQYLCASSSHPSGTAQETQYFGPGTRLLVL.